This record concerns one TCR beta chain sequence. The antigen remains unidentified. An end of the junction does not agree with germline; a read error may underlie this. The data belong to a study of T-cell reconstitution after alpha-beta-depleted transplantation in children. Study conclusions and caveats: The study reportedly traced alpha-beta T cells about two months after transplant to several hundred expanded graft clones.

This CDR3 has 14 amino acids. The germline CDR1 and CDR2 sequences are LGHNA and YNFKEQ. Library preparation (for TCRbeta) was performed with unique molecular identifiers. One entry per CDR3 protein results from TCRdb running MiXCR on the PCR reads. This repertoire shows 700,000 to 850,000 distinct CDR3 sequences, roughly 15% found once; its top ten account for around 5%. V and J are TRBV4-2 and TRBJ2-5; TRBD2 aligns across 11 bases. The TCR originated in a male patient aged 10-17 years who had a stem cell transplant for acute lymphoblastic leukemia, so the T cells may come from the graft donor. The specimen comprised PBMCs, mostly from graft donor cells, sampled 360 days after TCRalphabeta/CD19-depleted stem cell transplant. CDR3 in DNA: TGTGCCAGCAGCCAAGTACTAGCGGGAGAGGGGTATCGTTTC. Its protein is CASSQVLAGEGYRF.